This TCR beta chain originates from a study of shared clonotypes between healthy human individuals. Clones were read by immunoSEQ multiplex PCR, and TCRdb kept only the in-frame ones, dropping some. The sample has under 850,000 clones, nearly 95% seen once. CD8 cells classed as naive were CD45RO-negative and positively selected for CCR7, excluding terminally differentiated effector memory CD45RA+ cells. The healthy adult donors were HIV-negative and reported no recent acute infections or vaccinations. Adult Caucasians living in Nashville, Tennessee made up all of the donors. The ends lost 5 bases at V and 2 bases at J; junction bases unmatched: 8. Germline values: CDR1 MNHEY, CDR2 SMNVEV (reference sequence). This CDR3 spans 15 amino acids.

Sequencing used naive CD8+ T cells sorted from blood. The source is a man aged 30 to 45 in good health. The chain links TRBV27 to TRBJ2-7; 8 bases are a match to TRBD2. Here the CDR3 reads CASSPSAGAAYEQYF. CDR3 nucleotide sequence: TGTGCCAGCAGTCCCTCAGCGGGAGCCGCCTACGAGCAGTACTTC.